These 19 T cell receptor beta chains share one sample of origin, sequenced in a study of blood T cell repertoires in COVID-19. TCRdb's table, derived via immunoSEQ multiplex PCR, lists solely in-frame clones and lacks some. This table holds some 38,000 clones, about three quarters found once. Sequencing was performed on peripheral blood. These receptors came from a man aged 70 or older with COVID-19, enrolled during active disease.

By its share, this clone is medium-sized. The CDR3 is CASSPPGETQYF. As DNA, the CDR3 is TGTGCCAGCAGCCCTCCGGGGGAGACCCAGTACTTC. This chain connects TRBV14 to TRBJ2-5, with TRBD2 as a possible D gene (5 bases). Germline-derived CDR1 and CDR2 are SGHDN and FVKESK. The V end lost 4 bases, the J end lost 5 bases, and 8 bases lay between the germline ends. The CDR3 totals 12 residues.

V gene TRBV13 combines with J gene TRBJ1-1; D may be TRBD1 (6 bases). CDR3 length: 14 residues. Germline CDR1 is PRHDT and CDR2 is FYEKMQ (reference sequence). The V gene lost 5 bases and the J gene lost 5 bases, with 15 bases spanning the gap. CDR3 DNA: TGTGCCAGCAGCCTTCGTACAGGGATGACTGAAGCTTTCTTT. It translates to CASSLRTGMTEAFF.

The V gene is TRBV27, the J gene TRBJ1-2; a possible D gene is TRBD1 (5 bases). Trimming removed 7 bases from V and 9 bases from J, with 18 bases in between. The length of the CDR3 is 13 residues. Germline V gives CDR1 MNHEY, CDR2 SMNVEV (reference sequence). The CDR3 DNA reads TGTGCCAGCACCGCGGGGCAAGAAAGAAGCTACACCTTC. Protein sequence: CASTAGQERSYTF.

This chain links TRBV27 with TRBJ2-7; TRBD2 aligns across 9 bases. Germline CDR1 MNHEY, CDR2 SMNVEV (reference sequence). The J segment lost 4 bases and the V segment lost 1 base, leaving 5 bases of the junction unmatched. The CDR3 loop spans 15 amino acids. The CDR3 spells CASSLFSGSRYEQYF. CDR3 coding DNA: TGTGCCAGCAGTTTATTTAGCGGGAGTAGGTACGAGCAGTACTTC.

J is TRBJ2-3 and V is TRBV28; D is possibly TRBD1 (5 bases). This CDR3 has 12 amino acids. Germline assignment: CDR1 MDHEN and CDR2 SYDVKM. Trimming cost V 6 bases and J 2 bases, with 6 bases left between them. Here the CDR3 DNA reads TGTGCCAGCAGGGGGCTCACAGATACGCAGTATTTT. This gives the protein CASRGLTDTQYF.

The chain recombines TRBV6-5 with TRBJ1-5, with D uncertain. The CDR3 covers 13 residues. V dropped 7 bases and J dropped 7 bases, with 14 bases sitting between them. Germline CDR1 MNHEY, CDR2 SVGAGI. CDR3: CASIPGSQQPQHF. CDR3 DNA: TGTGCCAGCATCCCGGGGAGTCAACAGCCCCAGCATTTT.

This clone was seen a handful of times. The chain employs TRBV5-5 and TRBJ2-7, with TRBD2 as a possible D gene (5 bases). Trimming removed 4 bases at V and 6 bases at J, with 11 bases between. The CDR3 covers 12 residues. Germline-derived CDR1 and CDR2 are SGHKS and YYEKEE (reference sequence). DNA of the CDR3: TGTGCCAGCAGCGGTGGACGGGGCGAGCAGTACTTC. This gives the protein CASSGGRGEQYF.

This chain uses TRBV30 with TRBJ1-1; 9 bases are shared with TRBD1. Germline assignment: CDR1 GTSNPN and CDR2 SVGIG (reference sequence). V shed 6 bases and J 4 bases; nucleotides not matched to a gene: 3. The CDR3 runs to 12 residues. The chain's CDR3 is CACPQGATEAFF. The CDR3 bases are TGTGCCTGCCCACAGGGGGCCACTGAAGCTTTCTTT.

This chain joins TRBV6-2 or TRBV6-3 and TRBJ1-5; D might be TRBD1 (5 bases). Germline V gene lookup returns CDR1 MNHEY and CDR2 SVGEGT. The V end lost 6 bases, the J end lost 3 bases, and 12 bases lay between the germline ends. The CDR3 spans 14 residues. CDR3 nucleotides: TGTGCCAGCAGCCCGACAGACCCCAATCAGCCCCAGCATTTT. The encoded protein is CASSPTDPNQPQHF.

The chain has TRBV3-1 (or the pseudogene TRBV3-2) and TRBJ2-5, with TRBD2 matching 7 bases. Germline CDR1 is LGHDT and CDR2 is YNNKEL (reference sequence). The length of the CDR3 is 15 residues. Trimming removed 3 bases from V and 0 bases from J; junction bases left unmatched: 4. The CDR3 sequence: CASSQALADQETQYF. CDR3 DNA sequence: TGTGCCAGCAGCCAGGCTCTAGCGGACCAAGAGACCCAGTACTTC.

The chain carries TRBV7-9 and TRBJ2-5, with 7 bases aligning to TRBD1. Germline loops: CDR1 SEHNR, CDR2 FQNEAQ (reference sequence). The CDR3 contains 14 residues. Trimming cost V 4 bases and J 2 bases; bases outside gene matches: 4. CDR3 amino acids: CASSSDRDQETQYF. In DNA form, the CDR3 reads TGTGCCAGCAGCTCAGACAGGGATCAAGAGACCCAGTACTTC.

The V and J genes are TRBV7-2 and TRBJ2-7; 8 bases are shared with TRBD1. V was clipped by 4 bases and J by 6 bases; unmatched bases: 8. Germline CDR1 is SGHTA and CDR2 is FQGNSA. The CDR3 is 14 amino acids. The CDR3 is CASSYRDRTGEQYF. CDR3 DNA sequence: TGTGCCAGCAGCTACCGGGACAGGACGGGCGAGCAGTACTTC.

The rearrangement links TRBV28 to TRBJ2-5; 9 bases line up with TRBD1. Germline V lookup: CDR1 MDHEN, CDR2 SYDVKM. V shed 4 bases and J 5 bases; nucleotides not matched to a gene: 5. The CDR3 contains 14 residues. CDR3 bases: TGTGCCAGCAGTTGGACAGGGGTTTGGGAGACCCAGTACTTC. This sequence encodes CASSWTGVWETQYF. Using reference TRBV28 and TRBJ2-5 for the parts outside the CDR3, the full variable domain is DVKVTQSSRYLVKRTGEKVFLECVQDMDHENMFWYRQDPGLGLRLIYFSYDVKMKEKGDIPEGYSVSREKKERFSLILESASTNQTSMYLCASSWTGVWETQYFGPGTRLLVL.

This chain uses TRBV6-4 with TRBJ1-2; a weak D match, TRBD1 (5 bases). V gave up 9 bases and J gave up 6 bases, with 20 bases separating them. The CDR3 is 14 amino acids. CDR1 MRHNA and CDR2 SNTAGT come from the germline V gene. CDR3 in amino acids: CASTPRAGVNGYTF. In DNA, the CDR3 is TGTGCCAGTACGCCGCGGGCGGGGGTAAATGGCTACACCTTC.

V is TRBV20-1 and J is TRBJ2-2; unclear D gene. From germline, CDR1 is DFQATT and CDR2 SNEGSKA (reference sequence). Trimming stripped 3 bases from V and 5 bases from J, with 19 bases between. The length of the CDR3 is 16 residues. The CDR3 DNA reads as TGCAGTGCTAGTGGGTCGGCACAGATTGGGACCGGGGAGCTGTTTTTT. It is translated as CSASGSAQIGTGELFF.

The J gene is TRBJ1-5, the V gene TRBV21-1; TRBD1 is the table's D call and was not checked against the DNA. TRBV21-1 constitutes a pseudogene. CDR3 length: 16 residues. The DNA of the CDR3 is TGTGCCAGCAGCCCCCGGGACAGGGACGAGGATCAGCCCCAGCATTTT. Translating it yields CASSPRDRDEDQPQHF.

Note on this clone: Other DNA variants within this sample encode the same CDR3. The chain links TRBV7-9 to TRBJ2-1; D is perhaps TRBD2 (6 bases). Trimming shortened V by 3 bases and J by 3 bases, and 9 bases separated the two germline ends. Germline V gives CDR1 SEHNR, CDR2 FQNEAQ (reference sequence). The CDR3 has 14 amino acids. CDR3 region: CASSLAGSYNEQFF. Written as DNA, the CDR3 is TGTGCCAGCAGCTTGGCGGGGAGCTACAATGAGCAGTTCTTC.

In this sample, this clone turned up a few times. The rearrangement links TRBV19 to TRBJ1-5, with 8 nucleotides matching TRBD1. This CDR3 has 16 amino acids. CDR1 is LNHDA and CDR2 is SQIVND in the germline V gene (reference sequence). V was clipped by 3 bases and J by 6 bases; unmatched bases: 10. This chain's CDR3 is CASSILDRGRSQPQHF. DNA for the CDR3: TGTGCCAGTAGTATCCTCGACAGGGGAAGGAGTCAGCCCCAGCATTTT.

This chain joins TRBV20-1 and TRBJ2-3; 9 positions match TRBD2. There are 15 residues in the CDR3. Germline V gene sequence: CDR1 DFQATT, CDR2 SNEGSKA (reference sequence). Trimming cost V 3 bases and J 2 bases; bases outside gene matches: 6. CDR3 sequence reads: CSASSLAGYTDTQYF. DNA for the CDR3: TGCAGTGCTAGTTCCCTAGCGGGGTACACAGATACGCAGTATTTT.